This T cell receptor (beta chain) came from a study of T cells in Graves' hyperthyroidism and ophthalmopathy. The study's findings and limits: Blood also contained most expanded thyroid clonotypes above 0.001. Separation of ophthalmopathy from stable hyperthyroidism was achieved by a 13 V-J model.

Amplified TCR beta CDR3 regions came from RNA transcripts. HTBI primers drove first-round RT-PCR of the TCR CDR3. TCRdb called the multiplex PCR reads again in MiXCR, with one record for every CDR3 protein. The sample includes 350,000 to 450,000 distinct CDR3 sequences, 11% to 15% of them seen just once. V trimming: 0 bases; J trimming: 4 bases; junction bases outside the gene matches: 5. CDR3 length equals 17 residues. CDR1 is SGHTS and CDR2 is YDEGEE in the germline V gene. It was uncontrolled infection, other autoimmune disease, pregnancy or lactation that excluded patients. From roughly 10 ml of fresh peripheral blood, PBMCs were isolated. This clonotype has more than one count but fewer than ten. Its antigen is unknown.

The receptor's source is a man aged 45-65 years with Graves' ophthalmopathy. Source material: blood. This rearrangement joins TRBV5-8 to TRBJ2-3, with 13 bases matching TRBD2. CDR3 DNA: TGTGCCAGCAGCTTGGCACTAGCGGGAGGGCCTGCAGATACGCAGTATTTT. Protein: CASSLALAGGPADTQYF.